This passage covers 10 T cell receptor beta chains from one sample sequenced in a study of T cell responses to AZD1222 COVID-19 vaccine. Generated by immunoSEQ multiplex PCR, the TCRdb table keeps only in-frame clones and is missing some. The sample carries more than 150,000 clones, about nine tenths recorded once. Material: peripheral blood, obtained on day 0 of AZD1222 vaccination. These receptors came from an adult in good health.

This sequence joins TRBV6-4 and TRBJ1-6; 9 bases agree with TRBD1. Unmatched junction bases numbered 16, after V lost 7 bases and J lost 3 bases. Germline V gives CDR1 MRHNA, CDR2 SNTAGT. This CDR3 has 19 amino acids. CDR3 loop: CASTQRGGDRVNYNSPLHF. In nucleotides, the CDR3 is TGTGCCAGCACCCAAAGGGGAGGGGACAGGGTAAACTATAATTCACCCCTCCACTTT.

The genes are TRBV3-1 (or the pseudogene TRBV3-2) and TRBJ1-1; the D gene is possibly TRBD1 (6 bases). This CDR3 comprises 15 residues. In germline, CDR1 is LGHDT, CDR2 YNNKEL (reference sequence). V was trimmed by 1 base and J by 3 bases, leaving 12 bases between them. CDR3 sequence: CASSQGNRAYTEAFF. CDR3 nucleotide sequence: TGTGCCAGCAGCCAAGGTAACAGGGCTTACACTGAAGCTTTCTTT.

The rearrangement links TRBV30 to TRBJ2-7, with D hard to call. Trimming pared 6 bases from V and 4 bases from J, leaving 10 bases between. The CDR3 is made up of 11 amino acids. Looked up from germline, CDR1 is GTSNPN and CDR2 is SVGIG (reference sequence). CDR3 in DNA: TGTGCCTGCCTATTGGGGTACGAGCAGTACTTC. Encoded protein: CACLLGYEQYF.

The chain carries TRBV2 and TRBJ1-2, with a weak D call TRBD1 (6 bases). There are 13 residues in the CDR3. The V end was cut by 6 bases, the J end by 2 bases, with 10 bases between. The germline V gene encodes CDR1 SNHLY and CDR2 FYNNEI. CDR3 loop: CASSRQENYGYTF. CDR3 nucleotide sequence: TGTGCCAGCAGCCGACAGGAAAACTATGGCTACACCTTC.

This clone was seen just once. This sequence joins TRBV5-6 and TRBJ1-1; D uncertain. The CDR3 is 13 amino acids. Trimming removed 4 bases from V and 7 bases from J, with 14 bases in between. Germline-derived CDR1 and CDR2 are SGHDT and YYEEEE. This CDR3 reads CASSRIIGIEAFF. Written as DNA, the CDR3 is TGTGCCAGCAGCCGAATTATCGGGATTGAAGCTTTCTTT.

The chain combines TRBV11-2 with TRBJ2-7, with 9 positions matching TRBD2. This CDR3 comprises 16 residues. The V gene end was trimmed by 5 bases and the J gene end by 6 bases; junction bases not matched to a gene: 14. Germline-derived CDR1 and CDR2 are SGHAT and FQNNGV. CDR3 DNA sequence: TGTGCCAGCAGCCGAAGAGGCCTAGCGGGACCTTCCGAGCAGTACTTC. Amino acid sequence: CASSRRGLAGPSEQYF.

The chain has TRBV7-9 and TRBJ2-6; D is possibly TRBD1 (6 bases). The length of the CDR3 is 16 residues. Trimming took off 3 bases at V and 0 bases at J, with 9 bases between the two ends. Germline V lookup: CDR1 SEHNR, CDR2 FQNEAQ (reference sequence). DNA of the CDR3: TGTGCCAGCAGCTTTGGACAGATCTCTGGGGCCAACGTCCTGACTTTC. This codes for CASSFGQISGANVLTF.

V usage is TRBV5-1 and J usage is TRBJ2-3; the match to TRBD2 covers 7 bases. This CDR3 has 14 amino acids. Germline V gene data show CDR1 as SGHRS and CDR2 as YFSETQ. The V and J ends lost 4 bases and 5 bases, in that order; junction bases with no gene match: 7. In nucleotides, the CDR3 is TGCGCCAGCAGCCCAGGACTAGTTGGAGATACGCAGTATTTT. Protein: CASSPGLVGDTQYF.

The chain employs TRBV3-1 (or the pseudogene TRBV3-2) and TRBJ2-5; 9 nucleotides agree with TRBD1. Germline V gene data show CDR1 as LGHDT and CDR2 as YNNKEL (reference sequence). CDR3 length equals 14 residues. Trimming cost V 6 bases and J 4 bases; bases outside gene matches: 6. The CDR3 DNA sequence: TGTGCCAGCAGACAACAGGGGGCCGGAGAGACCCAGTACTTC. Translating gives CASRQQGAGETQYF.

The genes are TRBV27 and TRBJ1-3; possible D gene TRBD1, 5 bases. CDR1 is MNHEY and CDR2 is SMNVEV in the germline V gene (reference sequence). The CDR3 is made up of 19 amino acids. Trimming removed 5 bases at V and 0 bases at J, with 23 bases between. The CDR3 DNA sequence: TGTGCCAGCAGTCCACGGACGTTTTCGGGGCCGAACTCTGGAAACACCATATATTTT. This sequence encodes CASSPRTFSGPNSGNTIYF.